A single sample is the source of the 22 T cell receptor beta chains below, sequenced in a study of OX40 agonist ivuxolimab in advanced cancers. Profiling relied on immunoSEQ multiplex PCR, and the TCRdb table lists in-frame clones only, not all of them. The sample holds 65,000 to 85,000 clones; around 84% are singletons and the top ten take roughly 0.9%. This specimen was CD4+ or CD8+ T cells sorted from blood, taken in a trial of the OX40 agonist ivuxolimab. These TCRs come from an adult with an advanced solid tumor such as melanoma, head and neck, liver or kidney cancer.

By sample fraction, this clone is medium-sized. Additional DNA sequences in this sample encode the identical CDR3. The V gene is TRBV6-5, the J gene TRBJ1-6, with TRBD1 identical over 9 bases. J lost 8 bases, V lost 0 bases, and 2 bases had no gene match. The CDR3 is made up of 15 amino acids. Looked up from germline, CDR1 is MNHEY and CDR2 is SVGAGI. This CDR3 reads CASSYSRTGDSPLHF. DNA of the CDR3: TGTGCCAGCAGTTACTCCCGGACAGGGGATTCACCCCTCCACTTT.

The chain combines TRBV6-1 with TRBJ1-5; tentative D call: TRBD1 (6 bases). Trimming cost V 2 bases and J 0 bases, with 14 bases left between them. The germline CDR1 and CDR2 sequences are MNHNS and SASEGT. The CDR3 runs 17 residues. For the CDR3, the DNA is TGTGCCAGCAGTGAATATGGGGGCGGCTTTAGCAATCAGCCCCAGCATTTT. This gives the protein CASSEYGGGFSNQPQHF.

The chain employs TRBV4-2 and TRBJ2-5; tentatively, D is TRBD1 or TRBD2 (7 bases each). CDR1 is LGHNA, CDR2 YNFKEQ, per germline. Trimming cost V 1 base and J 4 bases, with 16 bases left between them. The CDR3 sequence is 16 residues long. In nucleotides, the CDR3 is TGTGCCAGCAGCCAAGGCCTTCCCAGGGGGGGAGAGACCCAGTACTTC. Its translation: CASSQGLPRGGETQYF.

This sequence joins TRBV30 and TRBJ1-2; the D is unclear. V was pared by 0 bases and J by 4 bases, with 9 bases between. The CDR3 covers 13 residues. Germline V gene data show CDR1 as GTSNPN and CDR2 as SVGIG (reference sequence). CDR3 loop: CAWSVRTSYGYTF. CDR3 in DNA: TGTGCCTGGAGTGTTCGGACGAGCTATGGCTACACCTTC.

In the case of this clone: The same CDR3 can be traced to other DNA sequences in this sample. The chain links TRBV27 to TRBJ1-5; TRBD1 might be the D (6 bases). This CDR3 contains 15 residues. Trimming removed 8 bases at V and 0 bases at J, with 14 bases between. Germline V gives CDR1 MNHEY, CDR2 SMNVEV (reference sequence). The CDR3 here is CASGGSPYSNQPQHF. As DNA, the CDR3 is TGTGCCAGCGGGGGCAGCCCCTATAGCAATCAGCCCCAGCATTTT.

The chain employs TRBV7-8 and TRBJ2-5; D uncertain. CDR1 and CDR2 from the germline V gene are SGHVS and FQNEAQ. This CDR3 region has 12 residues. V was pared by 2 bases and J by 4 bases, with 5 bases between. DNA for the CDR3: TGTGCCAGCAGCTTATATCGAGAGACCCAGTACTTC. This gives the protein CASSLYRETQYF. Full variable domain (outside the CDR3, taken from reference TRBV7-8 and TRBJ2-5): GAGVSQSPRYKVAKRGQDVALRCDPISGHVSLFWYQQALGQGPEFLTYFQNEAQLDKSGLPSDRFFAERPEGSVSTLKIQRTQQEDSAVYLCASSLYRETQYFGPGTRLLVL.

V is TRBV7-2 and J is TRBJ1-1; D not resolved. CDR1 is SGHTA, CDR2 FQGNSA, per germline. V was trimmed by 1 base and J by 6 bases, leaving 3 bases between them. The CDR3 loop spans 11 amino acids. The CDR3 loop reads CASSLVSEAFF. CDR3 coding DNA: TGTGCCAGCAGCTTAGTCTCTGAAGCTTTCTTT.

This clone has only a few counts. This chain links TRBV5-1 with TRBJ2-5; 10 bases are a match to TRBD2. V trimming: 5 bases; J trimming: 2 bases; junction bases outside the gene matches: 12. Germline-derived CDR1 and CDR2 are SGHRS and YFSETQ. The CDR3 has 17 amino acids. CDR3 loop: CASSLGTAGGLQETQYF. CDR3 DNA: TGCGCCAGCAGTCTTGGTACAGCGGGGGGGCTGCAAGAGACCCAGTACTTC.

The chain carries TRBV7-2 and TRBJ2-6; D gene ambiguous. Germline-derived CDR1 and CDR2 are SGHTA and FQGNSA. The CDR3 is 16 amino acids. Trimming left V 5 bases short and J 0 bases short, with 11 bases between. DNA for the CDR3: TGTGCCAGCAGCGCGCACCGGGTCTCTGGGGCCAACGTCCTGACTTTC. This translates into CASSAHRVSGANVLTF.

CDR3 bases: TGTGCCAGTACCAGACAGGGGAGGGAGGGCCAGCCCCAGCATTTT. It codes for CASTRQGREGQPQHF. V and J are TRBV19 and TRBJ1-5; 8 bases line up with TRBD1. Germline V gene sequence: CDR1 LNHDA, CDR2 SQIVND (reference sequence). The CDR3 runs to 15 residues. Losses at the gene ends were 7 bases for V and 7 bases for J; bases not matched to a gene: 12.

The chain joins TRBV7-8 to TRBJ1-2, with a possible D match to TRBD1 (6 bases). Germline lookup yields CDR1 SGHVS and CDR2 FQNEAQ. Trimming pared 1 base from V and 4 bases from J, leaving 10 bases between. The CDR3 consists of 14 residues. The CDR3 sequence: CASSLEGRGYGYTF. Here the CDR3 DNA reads TGTGCCAGCAGCTTAGAGGGCAGGGGCTATGGCTACACCTTC.

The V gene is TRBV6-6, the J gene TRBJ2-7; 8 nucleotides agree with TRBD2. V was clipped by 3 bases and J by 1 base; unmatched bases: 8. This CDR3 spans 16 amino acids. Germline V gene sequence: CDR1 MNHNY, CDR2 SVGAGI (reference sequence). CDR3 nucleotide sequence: TGTGCCAGCAGTTATATGGGGACTAGAGGATCCTACGAGCAGTACTTC. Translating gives CASSYMGTRGSYEQYF.

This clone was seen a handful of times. The CDR3 is CASKTPTQPQHF. CDR3 sequence (DNA): TGTGCCAGCAAAACCCCAACTCAGCCCCAGCATTTT. The chain recombines TRBV28 with TRBJ1-5; D gene uncertain. V dropped 7 bases and J dropped 6 bases, with 10 bases sitting between them. CDR1 and CDR2 from the germline V gene are MDHEN and SYDVKM. The CDR3 is 12 residues long.

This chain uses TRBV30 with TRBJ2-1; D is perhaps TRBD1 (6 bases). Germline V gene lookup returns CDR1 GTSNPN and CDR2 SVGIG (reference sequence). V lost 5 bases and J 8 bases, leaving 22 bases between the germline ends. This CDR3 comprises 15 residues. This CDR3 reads CAWSRAGVNSDEQFF. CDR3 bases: TGTGCCTGGTCAAGGGCAGGGGTAAATAGCGATGAGCAGTTCTTC.

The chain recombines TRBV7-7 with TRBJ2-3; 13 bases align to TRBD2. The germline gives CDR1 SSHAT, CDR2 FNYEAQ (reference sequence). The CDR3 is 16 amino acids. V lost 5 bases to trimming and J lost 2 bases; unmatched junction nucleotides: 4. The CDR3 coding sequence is TGTGCCAGCAGCCCGGGACTAGCGGGGAACACAGATACGCAGTATTTT. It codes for CASSPGLAGNTDTQYF.

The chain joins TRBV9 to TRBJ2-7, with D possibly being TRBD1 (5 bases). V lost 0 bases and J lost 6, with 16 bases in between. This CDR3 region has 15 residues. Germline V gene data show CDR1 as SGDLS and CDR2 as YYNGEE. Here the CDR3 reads CASSVEGRQSSEQYF. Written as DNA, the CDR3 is TGTGCCAGCAGCGTAGAGGGAAGACAGAGTAGCGAGCAGTACTTC.

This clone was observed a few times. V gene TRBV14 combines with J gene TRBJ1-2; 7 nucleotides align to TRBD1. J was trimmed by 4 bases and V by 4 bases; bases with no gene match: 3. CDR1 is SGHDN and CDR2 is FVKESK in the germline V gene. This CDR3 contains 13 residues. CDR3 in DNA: TGTGCCAGCAGCCTGAGGACAGGCTATGGCTACACCTTC. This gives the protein CASSLRTGYGYTF.

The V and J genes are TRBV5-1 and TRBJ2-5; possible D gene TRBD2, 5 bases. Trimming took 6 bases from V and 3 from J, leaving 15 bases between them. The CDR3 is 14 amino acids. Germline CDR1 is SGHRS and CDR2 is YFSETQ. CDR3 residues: CASNENVGEETQYF. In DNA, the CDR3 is TGCGCCAGCAATGAAAACGTCGGGGAAGAGACCCAGTACTTC.

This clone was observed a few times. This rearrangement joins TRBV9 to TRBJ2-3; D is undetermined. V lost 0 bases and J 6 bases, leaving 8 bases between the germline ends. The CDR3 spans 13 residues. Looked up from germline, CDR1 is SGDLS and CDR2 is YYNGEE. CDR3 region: CASSVGSEDTQYF. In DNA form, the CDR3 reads TGTGCCAGCAGCGTAGGCAGCGAGGATACGCAGTATTTT. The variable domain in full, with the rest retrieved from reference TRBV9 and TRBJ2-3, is DSGVTQTPKHLITATGQRVTLRCSPRSGDLSVYWYQQSLDQGLQFLIQYYNGEERAKGNILERFSAQQFPDLHSELNLSSLELGDSALYFCASSVGSEDTQYFGPGTRLTVL.

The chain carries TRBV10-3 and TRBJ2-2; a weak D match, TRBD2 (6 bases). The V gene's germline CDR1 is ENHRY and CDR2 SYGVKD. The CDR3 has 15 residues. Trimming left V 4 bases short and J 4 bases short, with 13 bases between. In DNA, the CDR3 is TGTGCCATCAGTGTGTCGGGAGCGGGCACCGGGGAGCTGTTTTTT. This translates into CAISVSGAGTGELFF.

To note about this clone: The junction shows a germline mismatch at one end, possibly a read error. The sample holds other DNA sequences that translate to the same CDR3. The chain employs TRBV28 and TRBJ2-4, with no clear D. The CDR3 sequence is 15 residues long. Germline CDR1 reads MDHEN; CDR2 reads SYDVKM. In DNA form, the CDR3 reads TGTGCCAGCAGTTTTGTCCAGGAGAGCAAAAACATTCAGTATTTC. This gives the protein CASSFVQESKNIQYF.

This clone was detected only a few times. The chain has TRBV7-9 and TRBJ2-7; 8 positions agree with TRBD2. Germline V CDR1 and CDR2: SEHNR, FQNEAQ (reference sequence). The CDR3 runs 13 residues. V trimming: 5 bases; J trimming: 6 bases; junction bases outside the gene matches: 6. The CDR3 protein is CASSPMTSVEQYF. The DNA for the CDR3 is TGTGCCAGCAGCCCCATGACTAGCGTCGAGCAGTACTTC.